These 22 T cell receptor beta chains share one sample of origin, sequenced in a study of T-cell memory formation after mild COVID-19. TCRdb independently ran MiXCR on the 5' RACE reads; one entry per CDR3 protein. The sample lists approximately 400,000 distinct CDR3 sequences; 20% to 25% were seen once. Sequencing was carried out using PBMCs or a T cell subset sorted from them (not recorded which). The receptor set was obtained from an adult woman who had mild COVID-19 (a few samples of this study predate the infection). Cell type and time point are not known.

The chain recombines TRBV4-3 with TRBJ1-2; weak D call: TRBD1 (5 bases). This CDR3 is built from 13 residues. Germline CDR1 and CDR2: LGHNA and YSLEER. V was pared by 4 bases and J by 4 bases, with 10 bases between. The CDR3 reads CASSPTGAYGYTF. CDR3 in DNA: TGCGCCAGCAGCCCCACAGGAGCCTATGGCTACACCTTC.

V usage is TRBV5-1 and J usage is TRBJ2-3; D assignment may be TRBD1 or TRBD2 (5 bases each). CDR3 size: 18 residues. Germline CDR1 and CDR2: SGHRS and YFSETQ. V lost 0 bases, J lost 0 bases, and 17 bases lay in between. CDR3 sequence reads: CASSLGYRDAGSTDTQYF. Written as DNA, the CDR3 is TGCGCCAGCAGCTTGGGTTACCGGGACGCAGGAAGCACAGATACGCAGTATTTT.

In this sample, this clonotype turned up many times. The gene calls are TRBV7-8 and TRBJ2-1; no firm D call. The germline V gene has CDR1 SGHVS and CDR2 FQNEAQ. The ends were cut back, 0 bases at V and 9 bases at J, with 6 bases in the middle. The CDR3 loop spans 12 amino acids. This CDR3 reads CASSLAAPEQFF. The CDR3 region has the DNA TGTGCCAGCAGCTTAGCAGCGCCTGAGCAGTTCTTC.

This chain uses TRBV20-1 with TRBJ2-3; no reliable D call. Germline-derived CDR1 and CDR2 are DFQATT and SNEGSKA (reference sequence). The CDR3 totals 14 residues. V was cut by 0 bases and J by 1 base, with 8 bases left in between. The CDR3 loop is CSARDPTRTDTQYF. In DNA form, the CDR3 reads TGCAGTGCTAGAGACCCCACTCGCACAGATACGCAGTATTTT.

The rearrangement links TRBV6-6 to TRBJ2-2, with D unclear. V was trimmed by 7 bases and J by 1 base, leaving 4 bases between them. CDR3 length equals 12 residues. Germline V CDR1 and CDR2: MNHNY, SVGAGI (reference sequence). CDR3 amino acids: CASTMNTGELFF. The CDR3 DNA reads TGTGCCAGCACTATGAACACCGGGGAGCTGTTTTTT.

The chain has TRBV29-1 and TRBJ2-7; D may be TRBD2 (6 bases). The germline V and J ends were trimmed by 5 bases and 7 bases, with 15 bases remaining between them. This CDR3 spans 12 amino acids. Per the germline V gene, CDR1 is SQVTM and CDR2 is ANQGSEA. CDR3 DNA sequence: TGCAGCGTTCGCGGGGCCGTGGGGGAGCAGTACTTC. Encoded protein: CSVRGAVGEQYF.

This clonotype occurred a few times. The chain uses TRBV18 and TRBJ2-5; D call uncertain. V was clipped by 3 bases and J by 5 bases, with 13 bases between them. The V gene's germline CDR1 is KGHSH and CDR2 LQKENI. CDR3 length equals 14 residues. CDR3 DNA: TGTGCCAGCTCACCGGAAAAGGGATTGGAGACCCAGTACTTC. Protein product: CASSPEKGLETQYF.

This clonotype appeared many times. This chain joins TRBV7-9 and TRBJ2-1; TRBD2 matches 8 bases. Germline loops: CDR1 SEHNR, CDR2 FQNEAQ (reference sequence). The CDR3 sequence is 15 residues long. V was pared by 6 bases and J by 3 bases, with 7 bases of the junction left unmatched. CDR3: CASSLTAGGYNEQFF. The DNA of the CDR3 is TGTGCCAGCAGTCTGACGGCGGGAGGCTACAATGAGCAGTTCTTC.

This clonotype has a count of ten or more. The chain links TRBV25-1 to TRBJ2-3, with 10 positions matching TRBD2. CDR3 length: 15 residues. With 2 bases clipped from V and 2 bases from J, the junction kept 1 base outside the gene matches. Germline V CDR1 and CDR2: MGHDK, SYGVNS. CDR3 coding DNA: TGTGCCAGCAGTGAACTAGCGGGAGCCACAGATACGCAGTATTTT. It translates to CASSELAGATDTQYF.

J is TRBJ1-2 and V is TRBV7-9, with D uncertain. V dropped 1 base and J dropped 3 bases, with 9 bases sitting between them. Germline assignment: CDR1 SEHNR and CDR2 FQNEAQ (reference sequence). The length of the CDR3 is 14 residues. CDR3 in amino acids: CASSLGAQYYGYTF. The CDR3 region has the DNA TGTGCCAGCAGCTTAGGGGCGCAATACTATGGCTACACCTTC.

This clonotype has more than one count but fewer than ten. This chain uses TRBV20-1 with TRBJ2-1; D is possibly TRBD1 (8 bases). Between the trimmed V and J ends, which lost 4 bases and 7 bases, there was a span of 20 bases. The CDR3 has 15 amino acids. Germline-derived CDR1 and CDR2 are DFQATT and SNEGSKA (reference sequence). CDR3 loop: CSATRTGRGRNEQFF. For the CDR3, the DNA is TGCAGTGCTACCCGGACAGGGAGGGGTAGGAATGAGCAGTTCTTC.

This clonotype was detected once. The chain joins TRBV20-1 to TRBJ2-3, with D possibly matching TRBD1 (6 bases). The CDR3 has 15 residues. CDR1 DFQATT and CDR2 SNEGSKA come from the germline V gene (reference sequence). Trimming took 3 bases from V and 3 from J, leaving 16 bases between them. The CDR3 loop is CSASATGVITDTQYF. For the CDR3, the DNA is TGCAGTGCTAGTGCGACAGGTGTAATAACAGATACGCAGTATTTT.

This clonotype has more than one count but fewer than ten. This chain uses TRBV7-2 with TRBJ2-5; unclear D gene. Trimming took off 3 bases at V and 0 bases at J, with 8 bases between the two ends. Germline V CDR1 and CDR2: SGHTA, FQGNSA. The CDR3 contains 14 residues. In nucleotides, the CDR3 is TGTGCCAGCAGCTTGGTCAGGTACCAAGAGACCCAGTACTTC. Translated: CASSLVRYQETQYF.

This clonotype was picked up a small number of times. V is TRBV24-1 and J is TRBJ2-3, with TRBD2 as a possible D gene (7 bases). The CDR3 contains 13 residues. V was cut by 12 bases and J by 5 bases, with 17 bases left in between. CDR1 and CDR2 from the germline V gene are KGHDR and SFDVKD. This CDR3 is CAVSGGGEDTQYF. In nucleotides, the CDR3 is TGTGCCGTATCAGGAGGGGGGGAAGATACGCAGTATTTT.

This clonotype turned up a few times. The rearrangement joins TRBV19 to TRBJ2-6, with TRBD1 as a possible D gene (5 bases). V lost 3 bases, J lost 3 bases, and 15 bases lay in between. Germline assignment: CDR1 LNHDA and CDR2 SQIVND (reference sequence). This CDR3 is 17 amino acids long. DNA of the CDR3: TGTGCCAGTAGTATCGGGCAGGGCCAGGGTGGGGCCAACGTCCTGACTTTC. It codes for CASSIGQGQGGANVLTF.

This chain links TRBV12-3 or TRBV12-4 with TRBJ1-1, with a possible D match to TRBD1 (5 bases). Deletions cut 4 bases from V and 7 bases from J, with 13 bases between. The CDR3 is 13 residues long. Here the CDR3 reads CASSYGLGHEAFF. CDR3 DNA sequence: TGTGCCAGCAGTTACGGGCTGGGGCATGAAGCTTTCTTT.

This clonotype was seen only a few times. The chain carries TRBV20-1 and TRBJ2-4; 7 bases map to TRBD1. J lost 1 base, V lost 5 bases, and 5 bases had no gene match. The CDR3 totals 14 residues. The germline CDR1 and CDR2 sequences are DFQATT and SNEGSKA (reference sequence). The CDR3 here is CSARQGGAKNIQYF. In nucleotides, the CDR3 is TGCAGTGCTCGACAGGGTGGCGCCAAAAACATTCAGTACTTC.

The chain carries TRBV20-1 and TRBJ2-7, with TRBD2 matching 9 bases. The length of the CDR3 is 13 residues. V lost 2 bases and J lost 2; bases outside the gene matches: 1. Germline loops: CDR1 DFQATT, CDR2 SNEGSKA (reference sequence). The CDR3 protein is CSARKRGAYEQYF. Written as DNA, the CDR3 is TGCAGTGCTAGAAAGCGGGGGGCCTACGAGCAGTACTTC.

The chain links TRBV29-1 to TRBJ2-3, with 9 bases that match TRBD2. The V gene end was trimmed by 2 bases and the J gene end by 3 bases; junction bases not matched to a gene: 12. CDR1 and CDR2 from the germline V gene are SQVTM and ANQGSEA. CDR3 length: 17 residues. Here the CDR3 reads CSVEISPLAGATDTQYF. CDR3 DNA: TGCAGCGTTGAAATTTCCCCTTTAGCGGGAGCAACAGATACGCAGTATTTT.

This sequence joins TRBV5-1 and TRBJ2-3; 9 bases agree with TRBD2. V lost 4 bases and J lost 1; bases outside the gene matches: 7. The CDR3 runs 16 residues. Germline V gives CDR1 SGHRS, CDR2 YFSETQ. CDR3 protein: CASSPVAGAGTDTQYF. In DNA form, the CDR3 reads TGCGCCAGCAGCCCTGTAGCGGGGGCCGGCACAGATACGCAGTATTTT.

This clonotype was seen only a few times. The V and J genes are TRBV12-3 or TRBV12-4 and TRBJ2-2; D ambiguous. Trimming pared 2 bases from V and 6 bases from J, leaving 7 bases between. The CDR3 totals 13 residues. In DNA, the CDR3 is TGTGCCAGCAGTTTACATGACGCCGGGGAGCTGTTTTTT. It specifies CASSLHDAGELFF.

This sequence joins TRBV10-3 and TRBJ2-3; a weak D match, TRBD2 (5 bases). CDR1 is ENHRY and CDR2 is SYGVKD in the germline V gene. Trimming removed 2 bases from V and 3 bases from J, with 6 bases in between. CDR3 length: 13 residues. The CDR3 DNA is TGTGCCATCAGTGAGAGAGGGACAGATACGCAGTATTTT. Translated, it gives CAISERGTDTQYF.